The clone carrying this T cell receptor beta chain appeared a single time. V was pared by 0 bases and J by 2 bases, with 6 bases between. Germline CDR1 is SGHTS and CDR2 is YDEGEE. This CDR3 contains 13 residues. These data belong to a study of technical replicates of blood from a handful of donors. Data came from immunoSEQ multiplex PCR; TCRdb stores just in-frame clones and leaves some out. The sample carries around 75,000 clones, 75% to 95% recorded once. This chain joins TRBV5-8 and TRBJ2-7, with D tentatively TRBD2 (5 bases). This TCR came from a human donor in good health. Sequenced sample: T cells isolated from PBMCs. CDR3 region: CASSLDGAYEQYF. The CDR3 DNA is TGTGCCAGCAGCTTGGACGGGGCCTACGAGCAGTACTTC.